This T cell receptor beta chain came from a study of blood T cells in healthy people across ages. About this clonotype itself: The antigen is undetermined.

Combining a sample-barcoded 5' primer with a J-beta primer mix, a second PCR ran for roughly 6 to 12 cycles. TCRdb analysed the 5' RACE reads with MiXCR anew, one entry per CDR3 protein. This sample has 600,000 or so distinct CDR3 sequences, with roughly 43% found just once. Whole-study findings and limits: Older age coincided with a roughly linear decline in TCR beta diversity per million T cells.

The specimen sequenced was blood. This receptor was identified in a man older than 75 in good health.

The CDR3 loop reads CATTWGAGSNEQFF. As DNA, the CDR3 is TGTGCCACCACGTGGGGGGCCGGGTCAAATGAGCAGTTCTTC. V usage is TRBV6-5 and J usage is TRBJ2-1; D may match TRBD1 or TRBD2 (6 bases each). Per germline, CDR1 MNHEY and CDR2 SVGAGI. The CDR3 consists of 14 residues. The germline V and J ends were trimmed by 10 bases and 7 bases, with 20 bases remaining between them.